One and the same sample provided the 21 T cell receptor beta chains below, sequenced in a study of shared clonotypes between healthy human individuals. Sequencing was performed with immunoSEQ multiplex PCR; in TCRdb, only in-frame clones are kept and a portion is missing. Among approximately 620,000 clones, about 96% were seen once, and the ten largest hold 0.057%. The source material was naive CD4+ T cells sorted from blood. Subset reported: CD45RA+ positively selected. These receptors all stem from a woman aged 25 to 39 in good health.

This rearrangement joins TRBV27 to TRBJ1-5; 8 bases fit TRBD1. Germline V gene sequence: CDR1 MNHEY, CDR2 SMNVEV (reference sequence). CDR3 length equals 17 residues. J was trimmed by 7 bases and V by 5 bases; bases with no gene match: 16. The CDR3 is CASSPHPQDRVGQPQHF. CDR3 in DNA: TGTGCCAGCAGTCCCCACCCACAGGACAGGGTGGGCCAGCCCCAGCATTTT.

The V call is TRBV28, the J call TRBJ1-5, with D hard to call. The CDR3 runs 16 residues. Trimming stripped 4 bases from V and 3 bases from J, with 16 bases between. Germline values: CDR1 MDHEN, CDR2 SYDVKM. The CDR3 reads CASSSASGPHNQPQHF. As DNA, the CDR3 is TGTGCCAGCAGTTCGGCTTCTGGTCCACACAATCAGCCCCAGCATTTT.

The chain couples TRBV5-5 to TRBJ2-4; the D gene is possibly TRBD1 (6 bases). The V end was cut by 6 bases, the J end by 4 bases, with 17 bases between. In germline, CDR1 is SGHKS, CDR2 YYEKEE (reference sequence). The CDR3 runs 15 residues. CDR3 nucleotides: TGTGCCAGCACGCATCACAGGGATGGAAAAAACATTCAGTACTTC. It encodes CASTHHRDGKNIQYF.

V usage is TRBV9 and J usage is TRBJ2-6; tentatively, D is TRBD1 (6 bases). V lost 0 bases and J 2 bases, leaving 9 bases between the germline ends. The germline V gene has CDR1 SGDLS and CDR2 YYNGEE. This CDR3 spans 16 amino acids. The chain's CDR3 is CASSVDPGAGANVLTF. DNA for the CDR3: TGTGCCAGCAGCGTAGACCCAGGGGCTGGGGCCAACGTCCTGACTTTC.

The V and J genes are TRBV18 and TRBJ2-7, with D perhaps TRBD1 (6 bases). V dropped 2 bases and J dropped 5 bases, with 10 bases sitting between them. This CDR3 has 13 residues. Germline CDR1 KGHSH, CDR2 LQKENI. CDR3 sequence: CASSPSGAHEQYF. The DNA for the CDR3 is TGTGCCAGCTCACCATCAGGGGCCCACGAGCAGTACTTC. The full variable domain, its missing parts supplied by reference TRBV18 and TRBJ2-7, is NAGVMQNPRHLVRRRGQEARLRCSPMKGHSHVYWYRQLPEEGLKFMVYLQKENIIDESGMPKERFSAEFPKEGPSILRIQQVVRGDSAAYFCASSPSGAHEQYFGPGTRLTVT.

The J gene is TRBJ1-1, the V gene TRBV27, with D perhaps TRBD1 (6 bases). Trimming shortened V by 3 bases and J by 1 base, and 12 bases separated the two germline ends. The length of the CDR3 is 15 residues. Germline V lookup: CDR1 MNHEY, CDR2 SMNVEV (reference sequence). The CDR3 region is CASSFGGHTNTEAFF. CDR3 coding DNA: TGTGCCAGCAGTTTTGGGGGACATACGAACACTGAAGCTTTCTTT.

The chain joins TRBV6-6 to TRBJ1-2, with unresolved D. Trimming stripped 6 bases from V and 6 bases from J, with 17 bases between. From germline, CDR1 is MNHNY and CDR2 SVGAGI (reference sequence). The CDR3 runs 14 residues. In DNA, the CDR3 is TGTGCCAGCAGCTCACGGGGATCGGCGGATGGCTACACCTTC. Translating gives CASSSRGSADGYTF.

The chain links TRBV4-1 to TRBJ2-7; the D is unclear. In germline, CDR1 is MGHRA, CDR2 YSYEKL. Deletions cut 2 bases from V and 2 bases from J, with 10 bases between. The CDR3 contains 14 residues. This CDR3 reads CASSQPGFTYEQYF. The CDR3 DNA sequence: TGCGCCAGCAGCCAACCCGGGTTTACCTACGAGCAGTACTTC.

The rearrangement uses TRBV7-9 and TRBJ1-4, with 7 bases fitting TRBD1. The V gene end was trimmed by 5 bases and the J gene end by 6 bases; junction bases not matched to a gene: 9. Looked up from germline, CDR1 is SEHNR and CDR2 is FQNEAQ (reference sequence). The CDR3 runs 15 residues. CDR3 in DNA: TGTGCCAGCAGCCCAGGGGACAGAGGATATGAAAAACTGTTTTTT. This translates into CASSPGDRGYEKLFF.

This rearrangement joins TRBV5-1 to TRBJ2-7; D is unclear. V was clipped by 4 bases and J by 5 bases, with 10 bases between them. This CDR3 has 12 amino acids. The germline V gene has CDR1 SGHRS and CDR2 YFSETQ. CDR3 in amino acids: CASSAAWHEQYF. CDR3 in DNA: TGCGCCAGCAGCGCGGCCTGGCACGAGCAGTACTTC.

This clone showed up just once. The rearrangement joins TRBV6-6 to TRBJ1-1; D gene uncertain. The germline V gene encodes CDR1 MNHNY and CDR2 SVGAGI (reference sequence). CDR3 length: 13 residues. Trimming shortened V by 7 bases and J by 5 bases, and 14 bases separated the two germline ends. The CDR3 loop reads CASTNLGGTEAFF. In DNA, the CDR3 is TGTGCCAGCACCAACCTGGGCGGAACTGAAGCTTTCTTT.

CDR3: CASSTPVGLAGVQSTQYF. The CDR3 region has the DNA TGTGCCAGCAGCACCCCCGTCGGGCTAGCGGGGGTCCAAAGTACGCAGTATTTT. This chain joins TRBV7-2 and TRBJ2-3; TRBD2 aligns across 10 bases. With 5 bases clipped from V and 8 bases from J, the junction kept 19 bases outside the gene matches. In germline, CDR1 is SGHTA, CDR2 FQGNSA. The CDR3 has 18 residues.

This clone has only one observation. The rearrangement joins TRBV13 to TRBJ2-7; 7 bases align to TRBD1. The CDR3 consists of 15 residues. From germline, CDR1 is PRHDT and CDR2 FYEKMQ (reference sequence). The junction had 7 bases not matched to a gene; V was cut back by 4 bases and J by 1 base. Here the CDR3 reads CASSSVPGQSYEQYF. The CDR3 DNA sequence: TGTGCCAGCAGCTCCGTCCCGGGACAGTCCTACGAGCAGTACTTC.

The chain is built from TRBV7-9 and TRBJ1-1; D gene unclear. In germline, CDR1 is SEHNR, CDR2 FQNEAQ (reference sequence). Between the trimmed V and J ends, which lost 4 bases and 1 base, there was a span of 10 bases. CDR3 length equals 14 residues. DNA of the CDR3: TGTGCCAGCAGCTCATCAGGTTCGAACACTGAAGCTTTCTTT. Its translation is CASSSSGSNTEAFF.

The genes are TRBV9 and TRBJ1-2, with unresolved D. Trimming stripped 0 bases from V and 5 bases from J, with 8 bases between. CDR1 SGDLS and CDR2 YYNGEE come from the germline V gene. CDR3 length equals 13 residues. For the CDR3, the DNA is TGTGCCAGCAGCGTAGTCCTGGGTTATGGCTACACCTTC. Translated, it gives CASSVVLGYGYTF.

This rearrangement joins TRBV4-1 to TRBJ1-5; 7 nucleotides match TRBD1. J lost 3 bases, V lost 1 base, and 6 bases had no gene match. The CDR3 is 16 residues long. From germline, CDR1 is MGHRA and CDR2 YSYEKL. CDR3 nucleotide sequence: TGCGCCAGCAGCCAAGTCGAGGGACAGTACAATCAGCCCCAGCATTTT. This gives the protein CASSQVEGQYNQPQHF.

A remark on this clone: This specimen includes other DNA sequences encoding the same CDR3. The chain recombines TRBV6-1 with TRBJ2-5; a weak D match, TRBD1 (6 bases). V was trimmed by 6 bases and J by 2 bases, leaving 10 bases between them. CDR3 size: 13 residues. CDR1 is MNHNS, CDR2 SASEGT, per germline. In DNA, the CDR3 is TGTGCCAGCAGAGAGACAGGACAAGAGACCCAGTACTTC. Amino acids: CASRETGQETQYF.

V usage is TRBV2 and J usage is TRBJ2-2, with D possibly matching TRBD1 (7 bases). From germline, CDR1 is SNHLY and CDR2 FYNNEI. V shed 6 bases and J shed 7 bases, with 15 bases lying between them. The CDR3 runs 14 residues. The chain's CDR3 is CASRVRGDGGELFF. DNA of the CDR3: TGTGCCAGCAGAGTCAGGGGGGACGGCGGGGAGCTGTTTTTT. Drawing the rest from reference TRBV2 and TRBJ2-2, the complete variable domain is EPEVTQTPSHQVTQMGQEVILRCVPISNHLYFYWYRQILGQKVEFLVSFYNNEISEKSEIFDDQFSVERPDGSNFTLKIRSTKLEDSAMYFCASRVRGDGGELFFGEGSRLTVL.

This clone showed up just once. The rearrangement joins TRBV21-1 to TRBJ1-1. TRBV21-1 is shown as a pseudogene. The CDR3 consists of 10 residues. The chain's CDR3 is CASSSGWAFF. The CDR3 DNA is TGTGCCAGCAGCTCCGGGTGGGCTTTCTTT.

The chain has TRBV5-1 and TRBJ2-1, with 7 bases fitting TRBD2. The trim removed 4 bases at V and 8 bases at J, leaving 9 bases unmatched. Germline CDR1 SGHRS, CDR2 YFSETQ. The length of the CDR3 is 14 residues. The CDR3, as DNA: TGCGCCAGCAGCATAAGACTAGCAGTGCATGAGCAGTTCTTC. This gives the protein CASSIRLAVHEQFF.

This chain links TRBV19 with TRBJ1-5; D remains unclear. The CDR3 is made up of 11 amino acids. Deletions cut 7 bases from V and 9 bases from J, with 10 bases between. Germline assignment: CDR1 LNHDA and CDR2 SQIVND (reference sequence). CDR3 in amino acids: CASTSDGPQHF. The CDR3 DNA follows: TGTGCCAGTACCTCCGACGGGCCCCAGCATTTT. Looking up the rest from reference TRBV19 and TRBJ1-5 gives the full variable domain: DGGITQSPKYLFRKEGQNVTLSCEQNLNHDAMYWYRQDPGQGLRLIYYSQIVNDFQKGDIAEGYSVSREKKESFPLTVTSAQKNPTAFYLCASTSDGPQHFGDGTRLSIL.